A single sample is the source of the 18 T cell receptor beta chains below, sequenced in a study of T cells in Graves' hyperthyroidism and ophthalmopathy. Amplified regions were TCR beta CDR3 sequences from RNA transcripts. An initial round of RT-PCR targeting the TCR CDR3 relied on the HTBI primer set. TCRdb re-called the multiplex PCR reads through MiXCR, storing one row per CDR3 protein. The data show over 400,000 distinct CDR3 sequences, with roughly 23% seen just once and approximately 54% held by the top ten. The sequenced material came from blood. All receptors derive from a woman between 70 and 85 years old with Graves' ophthalmopathy.

The chain employs TRBV7-9 and TRBJ2-1; TRBD2 matches at 7 bases. The CDR3 length is 15 residues. CDR1 SEHNR and CDR2 FQNEAQ come from the germline V gene (reference sequence). V shed 5 bases, J shed 8 bases, and the junction held 12 bases outside the gene matches. Here the CDR3 DNA reads TGTGCCAGCAGCGAAGCGGCGGGGGAAGGAGATGAGCAGTTCTTC. It encodes CASSEAAGEGDEQFF.

This chain connects TRBV20-1 to TRBJ1-4, with 7 bases that match TRBD1. Trimming took 4 bases from V and 6 from J; bases not matched to a gene: 11. Germline V CDR1 and CDR2: DFQATT, SNEGSKA (reference sequence). The length of the CDR3 is 15 residues. In DNA form, the CDR3 reads TGCAGTGCTACTACCGGGTCCAGGGGGGATGAAAAACTGTTTTTT. This codes for CSATTGSRGDEKLFF.

This clonotype was recorded many times. This rearrangement joins TRBV12-3 or TRBV12-4 to TRBJ1-2; D not certain. V was cut by 8 bases and J by 2 bases, with 12 bases left in between. CDR3 length equals 13 residues. In nucleotides, the CDR3 is TGTGCCAGCCAGCTAGCGGGCAACTATGGCTACACCTTC. This translates into CASQLAGNYGYTF.

The chain links TRBV18 to TRBJ2-3, with 8 bases lining up with TRBD2. There are 16 residues in the CDR3. Germline lookup yields CDR1 KGHSH and CDR2 LQKENI. J gave up 1 base and V 1 base, and 4 bases lay outside the gene matches. The CDR3 DNA reads as TGTGCCAGCTCACCACTGTCGGGAGGGCGCACAGATACGCAGTATTTT. The encoded protein is CASSPLSGGRTDTQYF.

This clonotype was counted only a few times. The rearrangement joins TRBV11-2 to TRBJ2-7, with unresolved D. Trimming cost V 5 bases and J 5 bases, with 7 bases left between them. The length of the CDR3 is 11 residues. Germline CDR1 is SGHAT and CDR2 is FQNNGV. In DNA, the CDR3 is TGTGCCAGCAGCCCCACTAACGAGCAGTACTTC. This encodes CASSPTNEQYF. Full variable domain (rest looked up from reference TRBV11-2 and TRBJ2-7): EAGVAQSPRYKIIEKRQSVAFWCNPISGHATLYWYQQILGQGPKLLIQFQNNGVVDDSQLPKDRFSAERLKGVDSTLKIQPAKLEDSAVYLCASSPTNEQYFGPGTRLTVT.

This sequence joins TRBV5-1 and TRBJ2-1; D tentatively reads TRBD1 or TRBD2 (5 bases each). CDR3 size: 13 residues. CDR1 is SGHRS, CDR2 YFSETQ, per germline. The germline V and J ends were trimmed by 5 bases and 6 bases, with 12 bases remaining between them. DNA for the CDR3: TGCGCCAGCAGACCGCCGGGGCTCAATGAGCAGTTCTTC. It yields the protein CASRPPGLNEQFF.

This clonotype was found many times. The chain joins TRBV6-2 or TRBV6-3 to TRBJ2-7, with TRBD2 matching over 8 bases. There are 15 residues in the CDR3. The V gene end was trimmed by 7 bases and the J gene end by 0 bases; junction bases not matched to a gene: 8. Germline loops: CDR1 MNHEY, CDR2 SVGEGT. This CDR3 reads CASTPLAANSYEQYF. CDR3 coding DNA: TGTGCCAGCACCCCACTAGCGGCAAACTCCTACGAGCAGTACTTC.

The chain employs TRBV7-2 and TRBJ2-1, with D possibly being TRBD2 (5 bases). V was shortened by 6 bases and J by 0 bases, with 24 bases between the two germline ends. The CDR3 is 19 amino acids. Germline V gives CDR1 SGHTA, CDR2 FQGNSA. CDR3 sequence reads: CASSEDPRTLESSYNEQFF. For the CDR3, the DNA is TGTGCCAGCAGTGAAGACCCCCGGACTCTTGAAAGCTCCTACAATGAGCAGTTCTTC.

This clonotype was counted a few times. The J gene is TRBJ2-1, the V gene TRBV3-1; 7 bases agree with TRBD2. Germline V lookup: CDR1 LGHDT, CDR2 YNNKEL (reference sequence). The CDR3 is made up of 16 amino acids. V lost 0 bases, J lost 0 bases, and 2 bases stayed unmatched. Here the CDR3 DNA reads TGTGCCAGCAGCCAAGAAGGCGGGAGCTCCTACAATGAGCAGTTCTTC. Translation: CASSQEGGSSYNEQFF.

This clonotype was observed a few times. This sequence joins TRBV12-5 and TRBJ2-1; possibly TRBD2 for D (5 bases). This CDR3 has 14 amino acids. CDR1 is LGHNT, CDR2 FRNRAP, per germline. V was cut by 3 bases and J by 3 bases, with 9 bases left in between. As DNA, the CDR3 is TGTGCTAGTGGTTTACCTAGCAGCTACAATGAGCAGTTCTTC. This gives the protein CASGLPSSYNEQFF.

This clonotype was seen at least ten times. This chain uses TRBV28 with TRBJ1-2, with TRBD1 as a possible D gene (6 bases). Trimming removed 5 bases from V and 4 bases from J, with 17 bases in between. The length of the CDR3 is 15 residues. From germline, CDR1 is MDHEN and CDR2 SYDVKM. The CDR3 here is CASSPQGQLGYGYTF. The CDR3 nucleotides read TGTGCCAGCAGTCCACAGGGCCAGCTAGGCTATGGCTACACCTTC.

The J gene is TRBJ2-6, the V gene TRBV20-1; D is perhaps TRBD2 (7 bases). V was pared by 4 bases and J by 0 bases, with 22 bases between. Germline lookup yields CDR1 DFQATT and CDR2 SNEGSKA (reference sequence). This CDR3 is built from 19 residues. The CDR3 coding sequence is TGCAGTGCTACACCTCTAACAGGGAGGGAAATCTCTGGGGCCAACGTCCTGACTTTC. This codes for CSATPLTGREISGANVLTF.

The chain couples TRBV10-3 to TRBJ1-2; TRBD1 aligns across 9 bases. The junction had 7 bases not matched to a gene; V was cut back by 2 bases and J by 6 bases. The CDR3 contains 15 residues. Germline CDR1 ENHRY, CDR2 SYGVKD. CDR3 residues: CAISEPGQGLNGYTF. The CDR3 DNA reads TGTGCCATCAGTGAGCCGGGACAGGGTCTAAATGGCTACACCTTC.

This clonotype showed up many times. The CDR3 reads CASATGQGIGGYTF. For the CDR3, the DNA is TGTGCCAGTGCTACCGGACAGGGGATTGGTGGCTACACCTTC. V and J are TRBV28 and TRBJ1-2, with 9 bases lining up with TRBD1. The length of the CDR3 is 14 residues. Germline assignment: CDR1 MDHEN and CDR2 SYDVKM. V lost 9 bases, J lost 7 bases, and 12 bases stayed unmatched.

The DNA of the CDR3 is TGTGCCAGCAGCTTTGGGGACCTAGCCAAAAACATTCAGTACTTC. Its protein product is CASSFGDLAKNIQYF. J is TRBJ2-4 and V is TRBV7-9; D is tentatively TRBD1 or TRBD2 (5 bases each). V lost 3 bases to trimming and J lost 0 bases, with 9 bases between them. The CDR3 contains 15 residues. CDR1 is SEHNR, CDR2 FQNEAQ, per germline (reference sequence).

The rearrangement links TRBV6-1 to TRBJ1-5, with D perhaps TRBD1 (5 bases). Trimming removed 6 bases at V and 0 bases at J, with 6 bases between. CDR1 and CDR2 from the germline V gene are MNHNS and SASEGT. This CDR3 has 13 amino acids. The CDR3 spells CASRGASNQPQHF. The CDR3 DNA sequence: TGTGCCAGCAGAGGGGCTAGCAATCAGCCCCAGCATTTT.

This sequence joins TRBV25-1 and TRBJ1-1; D unclear. Between the trimmed V and J ends, which lost 7 bases and 2 bases, there was a span of 17 bases. The CDR3 is 15 residues long. The V gene's germline CDR1 is MGHDK and CDR2 SYGVNS. Here the CDR3 reads CASTPFGQVNTEAFF. The CDR3 DNA is TGTGCCAGCACCCCCTTTGGGCAGGTAAACACTGAAGCTTTCTTT.

The chain joins TRBV9 to TRBJ2-3; 10 bases align to TRBD2. The length of the CDR3 is 15 residues. Germline V gene lookup returns CDR1 SGDLS and CDR2 YYNGEE. J was trimmed by 5 bases and V by 3 bases; bases with no gene match: 6. The CDR3 sequence is CASSDQREGEDTQYF. The CDR3 DNA is TGTGCCAGCAGCGACCAGCGGGAGGGGGAAGATACGCAGTATTTT.